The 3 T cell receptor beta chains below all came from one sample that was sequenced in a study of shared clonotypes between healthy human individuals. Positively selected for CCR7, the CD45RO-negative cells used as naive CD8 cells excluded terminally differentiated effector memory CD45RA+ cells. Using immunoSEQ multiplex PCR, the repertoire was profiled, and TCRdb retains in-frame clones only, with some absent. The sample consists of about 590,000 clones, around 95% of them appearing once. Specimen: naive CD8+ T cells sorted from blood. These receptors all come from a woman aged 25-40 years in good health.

The DNA for the CDR3 is TGCGCCAGCAGCCGGGACTTCTTAACCTACGAGCAGTACTTC. It yields the protein CASSRDFLTYEQYF. The chain combines TRBV4-1 with TRBJ2-7; possibly TRBD2 for D (6 bases). Between the trimmed V and J ends, which lost 4 bases and 2 bases, there was a span of 12 bases. This CDR3 is built from 14 residues. The germline CDR1 and CDR2 sequences are MGHRA and YSYEKL.

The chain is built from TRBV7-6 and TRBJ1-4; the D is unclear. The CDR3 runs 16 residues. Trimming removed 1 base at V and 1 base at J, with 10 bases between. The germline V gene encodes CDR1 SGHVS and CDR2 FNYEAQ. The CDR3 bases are TGTGCCAGCAGCTTAGAACTATCCTTAACTAATGAAAAACTGTTTTTT. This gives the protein CASSLELSLTNEKLFF.

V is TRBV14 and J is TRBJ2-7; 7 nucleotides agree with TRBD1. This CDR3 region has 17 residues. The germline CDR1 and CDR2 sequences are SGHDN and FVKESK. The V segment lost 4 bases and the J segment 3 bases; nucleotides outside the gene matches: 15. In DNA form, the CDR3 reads TGTGCCAGCAGCCCAGGGAGTAGACAGGGACATTTCTACGAGCAGTACTTC. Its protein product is CASSPGSRQGHFYEQYF.